This T cell receptor (beta chain) was sequenced for a study of cytomegalovirus exposure and HLA in healthy donors. A few counts support this clone. Sampled while nominally healthy, donors likely had unrecorded immune exposures. Primers included in the PCR were 60 Vbeta and 13 Jbeta primers. Using immunoSEQ multiplex PCR, the repertoire was profiled, and TCRdb retains in-frame clones only, with some absent. The table has over 200,000 clones, under 90% seen once. Specimen: PBMCs. The receptor comes from a human donor in good health.

CDR3 bases: TGCGCCAGCAGCTCAGCCACCCCCTTGCTCGTGACCCCCGGGACAGGGGGGAACTACGAGCAGTACTTC. It encodes CASSSATPLLVTPGTGGNYEQYF. The gene calls are TRBV5-1 and TRBJ2-5; 11 nucleotides line up with TRBD1. The DNA end lines up better with TRBJ2-7; the J call may be wrong. The CDR3 has 23 residues. In germline, CDR1 is SGHRS, CDR2 YFSETQ.